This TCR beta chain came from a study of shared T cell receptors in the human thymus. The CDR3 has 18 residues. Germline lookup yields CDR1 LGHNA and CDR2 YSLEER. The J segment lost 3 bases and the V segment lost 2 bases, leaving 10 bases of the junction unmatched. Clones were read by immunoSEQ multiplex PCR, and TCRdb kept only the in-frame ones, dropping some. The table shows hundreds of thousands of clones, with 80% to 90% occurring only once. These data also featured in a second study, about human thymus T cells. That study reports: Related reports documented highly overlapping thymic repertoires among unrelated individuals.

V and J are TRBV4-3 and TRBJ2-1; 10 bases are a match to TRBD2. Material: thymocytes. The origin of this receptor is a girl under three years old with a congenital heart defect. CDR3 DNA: TGCGCCAGCAGCCAACAAACCGGTAGCGGGGGGCACTACAATGAGCAGTTCTTC. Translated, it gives CASSQQTGSGGHYNEQFF.